This entry features one TCR beta chain sequence. Looked up from germline, CDR1 is SNHLY and CDR2 is FYNNEI. This CDR3 is 14 amino acids long. Germline trimming cut 6 bases from V and 4 bases from J; bases unmatched to any gene: 7. The sample comes from a study of neoadjuvant anti-PD-1 for oral cavity cancer. Data came from immunoSEQ multiplex PCR; TCRdb stores just in-frame clones and leaves some out. Of some 7,000 clones in the sample, about two thirds are singletons; the top ten hold around 2.8%. This sequence originates from a person between 40 and 79 years old with oral cavity squamous cell carcinoma. The material was PBMCs, obtained before nivolumab (anti-PD-1) treatment. The genes are TRBV2 and TRBJ1-2; 8 bases agree with TRBD1. As DNA, the CDR3 is TGTGCCAGCAGGGGGGGACAGGAGTTCTATGGCTACACCTTC. It yields the protein CASRGGQEFYGYTF.